This TCR beta chain was sequenced during a study of CD8 T cells in Susac syndrome. Random-hexamer reverse transcription was applied to roughly 0.5 to 1 ug RNA. immunoSEQ multiplex PCR amplified TCR beta CDR3 across 54 Vbeta, 13 Jbeta. One entry per CDR3 protein, called by TCRdb with MiXCR from the immunoSEQ multiplex PCR reads. This table holds around 300,000 distinct CDR3 sequences, 85% found once. The ends were cut back, 5 bases at V and 4 bases at J, with 21 bases in the middle. This CDR3 spans 16 amino acids. The V gene's germline CDR1 is SGHVS and CDR2 FNYEAQ. This sequence originates from a human donor with multiple sclerosis. The sample taken for sequencing was CD8+ T cells from PBMCs. The rearrangement links TRBV7-6 to TRBJ2-7; no reliable D call. The CDR3 reads CASSLALRSPKYEQYF. The CDR3 region has the DNA TGTGCCAGCAGCCTCGCTCTAAGGAGTCCCAAGTACGAGCAGTACTTC.